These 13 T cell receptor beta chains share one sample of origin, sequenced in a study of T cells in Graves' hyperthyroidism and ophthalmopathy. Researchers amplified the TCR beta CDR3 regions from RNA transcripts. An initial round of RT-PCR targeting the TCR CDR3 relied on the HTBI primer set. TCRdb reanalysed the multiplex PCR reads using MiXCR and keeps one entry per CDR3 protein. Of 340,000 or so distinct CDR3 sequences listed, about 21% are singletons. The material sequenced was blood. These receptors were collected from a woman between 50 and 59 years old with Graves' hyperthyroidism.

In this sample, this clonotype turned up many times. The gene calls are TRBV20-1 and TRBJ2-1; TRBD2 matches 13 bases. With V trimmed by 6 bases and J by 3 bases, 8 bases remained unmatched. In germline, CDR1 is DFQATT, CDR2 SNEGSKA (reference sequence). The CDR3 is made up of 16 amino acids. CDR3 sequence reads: CSAHPGLAGVYNEQFF. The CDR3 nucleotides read TGCAGTGCCCATCCCGGACTAGCGGGAGTCTACAATGAGCAGTTCTTC.

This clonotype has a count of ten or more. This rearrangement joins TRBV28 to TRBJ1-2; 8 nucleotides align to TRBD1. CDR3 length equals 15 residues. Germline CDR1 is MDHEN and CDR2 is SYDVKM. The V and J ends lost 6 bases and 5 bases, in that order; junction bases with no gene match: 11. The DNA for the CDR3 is TGTGCCAGCAGACCCGGACAGGGCGAGCTTTATGGCTACACCTTC. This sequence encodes CASRPGQGELYGYTF.

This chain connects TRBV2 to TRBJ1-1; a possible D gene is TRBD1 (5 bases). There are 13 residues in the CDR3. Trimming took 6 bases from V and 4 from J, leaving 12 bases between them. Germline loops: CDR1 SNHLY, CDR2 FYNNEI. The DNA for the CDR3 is TGTGCCAGCAGGGACACAGTGAGCACTGAAGCTTTCTTT. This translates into CASRDTVSTEAFF. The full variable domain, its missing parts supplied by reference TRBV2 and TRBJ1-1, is EPEVTQTPSHQVTQMGQEVILRCVPISNHLYFYWYRQILGQKVEFLVSFYNNEISEKSEIFDDQFSVERPDGSNFTLKIRSTKLEDSAMYFCASRDTVSTEAFFGQGTRLTVV.

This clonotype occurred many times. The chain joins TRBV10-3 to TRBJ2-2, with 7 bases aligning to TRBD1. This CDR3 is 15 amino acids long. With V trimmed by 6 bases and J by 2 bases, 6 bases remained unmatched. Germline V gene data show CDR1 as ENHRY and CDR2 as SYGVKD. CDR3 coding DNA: TGTGCCATCAGCCAGACAGGGACCAACACCGGGGAGCTGTTTTTT. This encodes CAISQTGTNTGELFF.

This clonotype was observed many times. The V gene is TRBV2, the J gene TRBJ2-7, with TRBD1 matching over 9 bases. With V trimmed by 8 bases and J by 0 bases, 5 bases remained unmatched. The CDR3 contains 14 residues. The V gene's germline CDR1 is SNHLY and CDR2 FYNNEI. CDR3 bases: TGTGCCAGCCGGGGACAGGGCAGCTCCTACGAGCAGTACTTC. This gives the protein CASRGQGSSYEQYF.

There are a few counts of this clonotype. This CDR3 is CASSYSGQGDTIYF. For the CDR3, the DNA is TGTGCCAGCAGTTACTCAGGGCAGGGGGACACCATATATTTT. The chain couples TRBV6-5 to TRBJ1-3; 7 nucleotides match TRBD1. The CDR3 runs to 14 residues. Per the germline V gene, CDR1 is MNHEY and CDR2 is SVGAGI. V lost 0 bases, J lost 8 bases, and 4 bases stayed unmatched.

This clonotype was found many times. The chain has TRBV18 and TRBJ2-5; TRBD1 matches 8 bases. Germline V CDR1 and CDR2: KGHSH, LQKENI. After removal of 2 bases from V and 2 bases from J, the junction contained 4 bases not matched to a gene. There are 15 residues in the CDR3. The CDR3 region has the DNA TGTGCCAGCTCACCAAGGACAGGGAGTCAAGAGACCCAGTACTTC. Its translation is CASSPRTGSQETQYF.

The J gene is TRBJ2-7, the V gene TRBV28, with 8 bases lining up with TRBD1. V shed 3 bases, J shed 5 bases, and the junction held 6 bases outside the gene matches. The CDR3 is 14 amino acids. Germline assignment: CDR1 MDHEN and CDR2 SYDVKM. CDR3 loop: CASSFQGARNEQYF. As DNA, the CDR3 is TGTGCCAGCAGTTTTCAGGGGGCGAGGAACGAGCAGTACTTC.

CDR3 sequence (DNA): TGCGCCAGCAGCCTCTCAGAGTTAGCCAAAAACATTCAGTACTTC. Its translation is CASSLSELAKNIQYF. The chain links TRBV5-1 to TRBJ2-4; D ambiguous. Between the trimmed V and J ends, which lost 4 bases and 0 bases, there was a span of 11 bases. The CDR3 has 15 amino acids. CDR1 and CDR2 from the germline V gene are SGHRS and YFSETQ. Complete variable domain (other parts from reference TRBV5-1 and TRBJ2-4): KAGVTQTPRYLIKTRGQQVTLSCSPISGHRSVSWYQQTPGQGLQFLFEYFSETQRNKGNFPGRFSGRQFSNSRSEMNVSTLELGDSALYLCASSLSELAKNIQYFGAGTRLSVL.

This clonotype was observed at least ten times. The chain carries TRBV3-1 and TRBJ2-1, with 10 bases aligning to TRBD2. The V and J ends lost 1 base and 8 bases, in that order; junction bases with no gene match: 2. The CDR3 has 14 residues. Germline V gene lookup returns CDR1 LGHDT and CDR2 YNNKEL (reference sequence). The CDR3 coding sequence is TGTGCCAGCAGCCAAGGGACTAGCGGCCATGAGCAGTTCTTC. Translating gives CASSQGTSGHEQFF.

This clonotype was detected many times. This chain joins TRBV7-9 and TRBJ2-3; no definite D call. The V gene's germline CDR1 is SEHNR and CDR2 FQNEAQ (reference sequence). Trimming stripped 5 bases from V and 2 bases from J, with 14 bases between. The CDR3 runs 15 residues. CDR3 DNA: TGTGCCAGCAGCCTTTTCGCGCGACCCACAGATACGCAGTATTTT. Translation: CASSLFARPTDTQYF.

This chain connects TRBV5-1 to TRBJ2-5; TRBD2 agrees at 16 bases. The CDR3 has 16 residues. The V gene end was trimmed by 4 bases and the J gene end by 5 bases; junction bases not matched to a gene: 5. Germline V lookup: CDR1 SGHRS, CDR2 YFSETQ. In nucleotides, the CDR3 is TGCGCCAGCAGCCCGGGGACTAGCGGGAGGGCGGAGACCCAGTACTTC. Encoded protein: CASSPGTSGRAETQYF.

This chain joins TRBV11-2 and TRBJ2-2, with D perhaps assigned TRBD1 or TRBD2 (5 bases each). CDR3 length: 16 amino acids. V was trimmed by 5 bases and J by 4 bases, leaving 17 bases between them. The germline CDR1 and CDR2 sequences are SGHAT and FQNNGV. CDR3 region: CASSPFGAGSTGELFF. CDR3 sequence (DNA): TGTGCCAGCAGCCCGTTCGGGGCAGGAAGCACCGGGGAGCTGTTTTTT. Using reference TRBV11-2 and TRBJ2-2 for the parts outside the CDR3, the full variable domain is EAGVAQSPRYKIIEKRQSVAFWCNPISGHATLYWYQQILGQGPKLLIQFQNNGVVDDSQLPKDRFSAERLKGVDSTLKIQPAKLEDSAVYLCASSPFGAGSTGELFFGEGSRLTVL.